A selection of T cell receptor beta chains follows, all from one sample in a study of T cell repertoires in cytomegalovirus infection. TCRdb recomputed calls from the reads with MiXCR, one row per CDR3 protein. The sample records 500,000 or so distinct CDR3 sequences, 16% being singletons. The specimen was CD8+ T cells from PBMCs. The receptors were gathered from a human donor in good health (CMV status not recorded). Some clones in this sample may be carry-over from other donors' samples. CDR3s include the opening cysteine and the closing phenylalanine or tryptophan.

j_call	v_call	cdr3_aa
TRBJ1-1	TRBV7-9	CASSLGGPEAFF
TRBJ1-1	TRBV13	CASSSGTTPGRNTEAFF
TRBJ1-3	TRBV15	CATSPDRAGNTIYF
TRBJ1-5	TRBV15	CATSRDRGGPKPQHF
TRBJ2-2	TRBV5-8	CASSPPDGYGTGELFF
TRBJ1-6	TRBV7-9	CASSLARDGNSPLHF
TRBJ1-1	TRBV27	CASSSGQGMGEAFF
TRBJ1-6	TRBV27	CASSSSVGVISPLHF
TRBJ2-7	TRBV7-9	CASSGKEAREQYF
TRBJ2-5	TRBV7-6	CASSLGLRDQETQYF
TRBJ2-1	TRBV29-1	CSVILRNEQFF
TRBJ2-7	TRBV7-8	CASSLGGARETYF
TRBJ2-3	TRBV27	CASSLGLVPDTQYF
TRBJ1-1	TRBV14	CASSQVDRGTEAFF
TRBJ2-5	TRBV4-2	CASSQASDRGQETQYF
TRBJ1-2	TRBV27	CASGQQGNYGYTF
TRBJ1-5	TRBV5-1	CASSSKTGGERSNQPQHF
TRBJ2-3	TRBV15	CATSRDDRVGYGTDTQYF
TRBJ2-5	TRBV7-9	CASSSPAWGSSGRAQETQYF
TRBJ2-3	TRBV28	CASRHKSASGKTDTQYF
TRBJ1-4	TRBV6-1	CASSGRDRGFFTNEKLFF
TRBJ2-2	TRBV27	CASTLLSGGVGGELFF
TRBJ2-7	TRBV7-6	CASSRPGSSYEQYF
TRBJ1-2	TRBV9	CASQGGHSYGYTF
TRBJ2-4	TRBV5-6	CASSLAMATRMRNIQYF
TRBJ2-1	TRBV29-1	CSVDRDIDNEQFF
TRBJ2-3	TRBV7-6	CASSLDYTDTQYF
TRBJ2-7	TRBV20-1	CSASGEGGEQYF
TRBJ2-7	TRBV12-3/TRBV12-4	CASSLIGQPYEQYF
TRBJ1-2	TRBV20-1	CSARDWGNYGYTF
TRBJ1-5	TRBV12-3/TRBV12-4	CASSQGRFNQPQHF
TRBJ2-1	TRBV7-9	CASSFPGGNEQLF
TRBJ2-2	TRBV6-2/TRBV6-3	CASSYSRTANTGELFF
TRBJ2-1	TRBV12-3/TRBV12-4	CASSLVSGGYNEQFF
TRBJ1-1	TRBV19	CASSTSGTGGVNTEAFF
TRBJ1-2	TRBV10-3	CAISDRGNYGYTF
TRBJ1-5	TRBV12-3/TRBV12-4	CASSPGTGFQPQHF
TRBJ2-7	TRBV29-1	CSVEDRGGGYEQYF
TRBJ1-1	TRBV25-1	CASTAGDLAAFF
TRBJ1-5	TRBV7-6	CASSLAGGTGNQPQHF
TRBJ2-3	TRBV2	CASSAPAGPSTDTQYF
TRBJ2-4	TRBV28	CASSPRWRAKNIQYF
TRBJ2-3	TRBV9	CASSVVGPPQRGTDTQYF
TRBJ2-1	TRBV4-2	CASSFGQGRNEQFF
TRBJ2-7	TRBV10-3	CAISESTYEQYF
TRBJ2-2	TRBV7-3	CASTSRSESNTGELFF
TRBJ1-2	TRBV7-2	CASRTVDGYTF
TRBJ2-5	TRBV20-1	CSARRQDQETQYF
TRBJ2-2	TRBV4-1	CASSHANTGELFF
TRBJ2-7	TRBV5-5	CASSPTSGGYSYEQYF